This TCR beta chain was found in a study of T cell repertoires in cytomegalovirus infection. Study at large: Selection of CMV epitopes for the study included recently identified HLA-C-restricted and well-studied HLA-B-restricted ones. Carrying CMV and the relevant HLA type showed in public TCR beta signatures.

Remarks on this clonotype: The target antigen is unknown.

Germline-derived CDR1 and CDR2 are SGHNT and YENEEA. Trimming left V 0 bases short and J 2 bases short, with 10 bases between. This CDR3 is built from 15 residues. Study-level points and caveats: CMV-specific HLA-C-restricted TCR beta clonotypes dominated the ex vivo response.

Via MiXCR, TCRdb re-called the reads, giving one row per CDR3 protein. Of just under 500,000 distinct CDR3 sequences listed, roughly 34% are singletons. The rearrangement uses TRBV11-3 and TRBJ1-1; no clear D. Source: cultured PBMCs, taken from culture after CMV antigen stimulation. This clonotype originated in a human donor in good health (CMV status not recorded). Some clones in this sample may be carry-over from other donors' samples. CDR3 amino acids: CASSLDATFNTEAFF. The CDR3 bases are TGTGCCAGCAGCTTAGACGCAACTTTTAACACTGAAGCTTTCTTT.